This T cell receptor beta chain was retrieved from a study of Ad26.COV2.S vaccination and SARS-CoV-2 variants. Study summary: Within the COV1001 Ad26.COV2.S trial arm, the donor was enrolled.

As for treatment: 15 to 20 received Ad26.COV2.S at low or high dose, single or two shots; about 5 received placebo; per-sample allocation not given. All samples were drawn on day 63, counting from the first vaccine or placebo injection. Cohort 1b enrolled adults aged 18-55 years in Boston. An Ad26 vector expressing Wuhan-strain SARS-CoV-2 spike constituted the vaccine. Profiled with immunoSEQ multiplex PCR; TCRdb holds only in-frame clones, not every one. The table records hundreds of thousands of clones, roughly 90% of them present only once. This CDR3 comprises 18 residues. CDR1 is MNHEY, CDR2 SMNVEV, per germline (reference sequence). After removal of 0 bases from V and 4 bases from J, the junction contained 9 bases not matched to a gene.

The sample consisted of peripheral blood, taken in a trial of Ad26.COV2.S vaccine versus placebo. V usage is TRBV27 and J usage is TRBJ1-6; 7 positions agree with TRBD1. The TCR comes from a person aged 18 to 65 who received the Ad26.COV2.S COVID-19 vaccine or a placebo. This CDR3 is CASSLSQGYNDYNSPLHF. CDR3 coding DNA: TGTGCCAGCAGTTTATCACAGGGGTATAACGATTATAATTCACCCCTCCACTTT.